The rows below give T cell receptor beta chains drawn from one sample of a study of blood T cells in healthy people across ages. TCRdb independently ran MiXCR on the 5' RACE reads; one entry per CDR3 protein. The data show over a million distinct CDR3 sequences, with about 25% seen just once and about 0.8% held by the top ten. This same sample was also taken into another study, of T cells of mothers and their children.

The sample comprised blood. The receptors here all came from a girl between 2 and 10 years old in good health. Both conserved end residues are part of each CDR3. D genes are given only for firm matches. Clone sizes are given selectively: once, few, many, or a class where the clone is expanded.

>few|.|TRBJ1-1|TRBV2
TGTGCCATCAACGAGGGTGCTGAAGCTTTCTTT
CAINEGAEAFF
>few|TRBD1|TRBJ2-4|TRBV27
TGTGCCAGCAGTTCACCGGGACAGTTGAGGGCAGCCAAAAACATTCAGTACTTC
CASSSPGQLRAAKNIQYF
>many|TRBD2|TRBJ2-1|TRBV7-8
TGTGCCAGCAGTTTTAGCGGGAGGGCCTACAATGAGCAGTTCTTC
CASSFSGRAYNEQFF
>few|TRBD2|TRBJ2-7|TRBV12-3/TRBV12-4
TGTGCCAGCACCCTCGGGGGGGGCTTTAGCGAGCAGTACTTC
CASTLGGGFSEQYF
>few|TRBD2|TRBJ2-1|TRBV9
TGTGCCAGCAGCGTAGAACTAGCGGGAGACAATGAGCAGTTCTTC
CASSVELAGDNEQFF
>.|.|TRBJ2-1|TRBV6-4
TGTGCCAGCAGTCCGGCGGGAAACTCCTACAATGAGCAGTTCTTC
CASSPAGNSYNEQFF
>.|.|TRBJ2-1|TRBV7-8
TGTGCCAGCAGCTTCCAAGCCCGGACACTCTACAATGAGCAGTTCTTC
CASSFQARTLYNEQFF
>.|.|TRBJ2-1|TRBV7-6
TGTGCCAGCAGCGCAAGCTCACGGGGGCGCGACAATGAGCAGTTCTTC
CASSASSRGRDNEQFF
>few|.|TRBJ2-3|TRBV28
TGTGCCAGCAGTTGGGGGGGCCTTAGCACAGATACGCAGTATTTT
CASSWGGLSTDTQYF
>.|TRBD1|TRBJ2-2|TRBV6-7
TGTGCCAGCAAGGTAGGGACAGGGGACACCGGGGAGCTGTTTTTT
CASKVGTGDTGELFF
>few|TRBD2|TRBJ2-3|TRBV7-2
TGTGCCAGCAGCGTTACTAGCGGCCCCACAGATACGCAGTATTTT
CASSVTSGPTDTQYF
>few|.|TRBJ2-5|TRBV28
TGTGCCAGCAGTTTATGGCAAGGGAGTGGGGAGACCCAGTACTTC
CASSLWQGSGETQYF
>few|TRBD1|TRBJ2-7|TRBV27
TGTGCCAGCAGTTTAATCGGGACAGGGACCGAGCAGTACTTC
CASSLIGTGTEQYF
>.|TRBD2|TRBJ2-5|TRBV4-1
TGCGCCAGCAGCCAAGAGGCTAGCGGGAGATGGGAGACCCAGTACTTC
CASSQEASGRWETQYF
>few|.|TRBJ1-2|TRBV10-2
TGCGCCAGCAGCCAGGCCGTACTCTACTATGGCTACACCTTC
CASSQAVLYYGYTF
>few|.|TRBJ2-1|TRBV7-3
TGTGCCAGCAGCTTATCATCCCGGGGCGATGAGCAGTTCTTC
CASSLSSRGDEQFF
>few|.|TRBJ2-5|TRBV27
TGTGCCAGCAAGTTAATGGGGGGCCACGAGACCCAGTACTTC
CASKLMGGHETQYF
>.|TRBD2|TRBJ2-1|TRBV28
TGTGCCAGCAGTTTTGTGGGAGGGCCCTCTCGGGAGCAGTTCTTC
CASSFVGGPSREQFF
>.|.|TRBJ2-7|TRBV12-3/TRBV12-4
TGTGCCAGCAGTTTCAGGGGCCCCACCTACGAGCAGTACTTC
CASSFRGPTYEQYF
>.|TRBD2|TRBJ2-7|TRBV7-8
TGTGCCAGCAGCTCATGGTCTCGTGGTAGCGGGAGTAACGAGCAGTACTTC
CASSSWSRGSGSNEQYF
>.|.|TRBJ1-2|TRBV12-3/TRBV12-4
TGTGCCAGCAGCTATAGGGTGGCCTATGTGGGCTACACCTTC
CASSYRVAYVGYTF
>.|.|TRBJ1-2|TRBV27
TGTGCCAGCAGTGTCAGTGATGGGGACTATGGCTACACCTTC
CASSVSDGDYGYTF
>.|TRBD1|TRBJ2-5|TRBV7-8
TGTGCCAGCAGCTCACAGGGGGGAGGAGAGACCCAGTACTTC
CASSSQGGGETQYF
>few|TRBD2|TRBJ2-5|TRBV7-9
TGTGCCAGCACGGACGTAGCGGGGGGCCTCCAAGAGACCCAGTACTTC
CASTDVAGGLQETQYF
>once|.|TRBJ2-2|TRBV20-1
TGCAGTGCTCGCCAGAAGTACCCCAACGTGGAGCTGTTTTTT
CSARQKYPNVELFF
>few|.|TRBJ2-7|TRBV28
TGTGCCAGCCTTGCCCTAGACAGGACGTCCTACGAGCAGTACTTC
CASLALDRTSYEQYF
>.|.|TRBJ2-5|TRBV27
TGTGCCAGCAGTCCAGAGACCCTATCCCAAGAGACCCAGTACTTC
CASSPETLSQETQYF
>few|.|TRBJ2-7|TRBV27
TGTGCCAGCAGTTCGCGTGTGAGCGGACACGAGCAGTACTTC
CASSSRVSGHEQYF
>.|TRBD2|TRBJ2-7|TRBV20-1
TGCAGTGCTAGAGTAAGCGGGATGGTCGAGCAGTACTTC
CSARVSGMVEQYF
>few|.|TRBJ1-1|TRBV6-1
TGTGCCAGCAGCCAATTAGCCTCCGTCCCCGCTGGTAACACTGAAGCTTTCTTT
CASSQLASVPAGNTEAFF
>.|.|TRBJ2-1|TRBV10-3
TGTGCCATCAGTGCCGGAGTCCTCTTCAATGAGCAGTTCTTC
CAISAGVLFNEQFF
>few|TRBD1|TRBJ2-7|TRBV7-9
TGTGCCAGCAGCTTAGATGGGTCGACAGGGAAAAGAAACGAGCAGTACTTC
CASSLDGSTGKRNEQYF
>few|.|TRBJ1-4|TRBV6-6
TGTGCCAGCAGTTATTCCCGGGACACGAATGAAAAACTGTTTTTT
CASSYSRDTNEKLFF
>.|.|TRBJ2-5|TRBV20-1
TGCAGTGCTAATATAGCGGTTAAAGAGACCCAGTACTTC
CSANIAVKETQYF
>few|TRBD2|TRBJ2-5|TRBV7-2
TGTGCCAGCAGCAAGCGGGGGTGGGAGACCCAGTACTTC
CASSKRGWETQYF
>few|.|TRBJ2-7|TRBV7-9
TGTGCTAGCAGCTTAGGGGGACGGGTCGAGCAGTACTTC
CASSLGGRVEQYF
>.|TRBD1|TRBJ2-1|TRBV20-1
TGCAGTGCTAGAGATGCCCGGACAGGGCCATACAATGAGCAGTTCTTC
CSARDARTGPYNEQFF
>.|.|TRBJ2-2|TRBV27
TGTGCCAGCAGCCCTAGTGTTGCCGCCGGGGAGCTGTTTTTT
CASSPSVAAGELFF
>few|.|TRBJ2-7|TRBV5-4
TGTGCCAGCAGCTTGGAGGCAGAAACTTACGAGCAGTACTTC
CASSLEAETYEQYF
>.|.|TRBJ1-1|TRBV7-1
TGTGCCAGCAGCTCCGGGGGGTTAATGAACACTGAAGCTTTCTTT
CASSSGGLMNTEAFF
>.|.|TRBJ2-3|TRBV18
TGTGCCAGCTCACCAGGGACCGGCGATACGCAGTATTTT
CASSPGTGDTQYF
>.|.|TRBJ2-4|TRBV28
TGTGCCAGCACCTCAGGGAGCTGGGAAAACATTCAGTACTTC
CASTSGSWENIQYF
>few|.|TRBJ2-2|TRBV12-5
TGTGCTAGTGGTTCCTTAGGACAGCCAAACACCGGGGAGCTGTTTTTT
CASGSLGQPNTGELFF
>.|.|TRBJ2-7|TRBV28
TGTGCCAGCCTTTTAGACTCAACGGGGCCTATCGAGCAGTACTTC
CASLLDSTGPIEQYF
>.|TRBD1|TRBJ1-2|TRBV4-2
TGTGCCAGCAACATACCGGGACAGGGGAATGGCTACACCTTC
CASNIPGQGNGYTF
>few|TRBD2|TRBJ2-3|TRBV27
TGTGCCAGCAGTTCCCGACTGGCGGGAGGGCCATCAGATACGCAGTATTTT
CASSSRLAGGPSDTQYF
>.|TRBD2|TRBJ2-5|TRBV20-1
TGCAGTGCCATACGTAGCGGGAGCGCCTACCAAGAGACCCAGTACTTC
CSAIRSGSAYQETQYF
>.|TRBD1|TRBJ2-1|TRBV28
TGTGCCAGCAGCCCGCGGCTGACAGGGGACAATGAGCAGTTCTTC
CASSPRLTGDNEQFF